This TCR beta chain was identified in a study of blood T cell repertoires in COVID-19. Details on this clone: This sample also contains other DNA sequences that code for the same CDR3.

Trimming pared 0 bases from V and 3 bases from J, leaving 8 bases between. CDR1 is SGHRS, CDR2 YFSETQ, per germline. The CDR3 spans 14 residues. As originally analysed: Amplification with reference gene primers provided the estimates of nucleated cell counts. Sequenced by immunoSEQ multiplex PCR; TCRdb stores in-frame clones only, minus some. The DNA gave D and trimming, while V, J and clone size come from that table. The sample carries approximately 90,000 clones, 80% recorded once. The receptor comes from an elderly woman with acute or convalescent COVID-19. Sequencing input: peripheral blood. The chain employs TRBV5-1 and TRBJ2-3; D perhaps matches TRBD1 (5 bases). As DNA, the CDR3 is TGCGCCAGCAGCTTGGATAGGGGAACAGATACGCAGTATTTT. It specifies CASSLDRGTDTQYF.